The present TCR beta chain was sequenced within a study of post-analysis software for immune sequencing data. cDNA libraries for TCR beta contained unique molecular identifiers. TCRdb ran MiXCR on the PCR reads and lists one entry per CDR3 protein. This sample has about 800,000 distinct CDR3 sequences, with roughly 27% found just once. Whole-study findings and limits: Compared with controls, patients had more of about five TRBV segments, including TRBV5-6, TRBV5-1 and TRBV20-1. The study found significantly lower normalized Chao1 diversity in multiple sclerosis patients than in controls.

There are a few counts of this clonotype. Antigen specificity is unknown. CDR3 length equals 16 residues. Germline-derived CDR1 and CDR2 are KGHDR and SFDVKD. J was trimmed by 0 bases and V by 0 bases; bases with no gene match: 1. Sequencing was carried out using blood. The chain combines TRBV24-1 with TRBJ2-1, with 7 bases that match TRBD2. The origin of this receptor is a girl aged 5-17 years with multiple sclerosis. CDR3 residues: CATSDLSGNSYNEQFF. CDR3 nucleotide sequence: TGTGCCACCAGTGATTTGAGCGGGAACTCCTACAATGAGCAGTTCTTC.